The 4 T cell receptor beta chains below come from one sample, sequenced in a study of early stage breast cancer tumors. The assay was immunoSEQ multiplex PCR, and TCRdb's table has in-frame clones only and misses some. This table has 25,000 to 35,000 clones, roughly four fifths appearing once. Sequenced sample: blood. These receptors were taken from a person aged 50-59 years with breast cancer.

V gene TRBV27 combines with J gene TRBJ2-3; 9 positions match TRBD2. From germline, CDR1 is MNHEY and CDR2 SMNVEV (reference sequence). The ends lost 8 bases at V and 3 bases at J; junction bases unmatched: 12. The CDR3 runs 16 residues. CDR3 protein: CASSNRWLAGTDTQYF. CDR3 coding DNA: TGTGCCAGCTCCAACCGGTGGCTAGCGGGGACAGATACGCAGTATTTT.

The chain employs TRBV7-2 and TRBJ2-1; a possible D gene is TRBD2 (5 bases). V gave up 0 bases and J gave up 9 bases, with 15 bases separating them. Germline V gene lookup returns CDR1 SGHTA and CDR2 FQGNSA. This CDR3 spans 15 amino acids. The CDR3 spells CASSLARPPEAEQFF. The CDR3 DNA sequence: TGTGCCAGCAGCTTAGCGCGACCGCCGGAGGCTGAGCAGTTCTTC.

The chain joins TRBV4-3 to TRBJ2-4; D is unresolved. The V gene lost 4 bases and the J gene lost 0 bases, with 16 bases spanning the gap. CDR3 length: 17 amino acids. Germline CDR1 and CDR2: LGHNA and YSLEER. The CDR3 DNA follows: TGCGCCAGCAGCCCTGCGTCGAGCCAGCTAGCCAAAAACATTCAGTACTTC. Translating gives CASSPASSQLAKNIQYF.

The chain links TRBV6-5 to TRBJ2-2; D is perhaps TRBD1 (6 bases). Germline V gene data show CDR1 as MNHEY and CDR2 as SVGAGI. Trimming cost V 11 bases and J 4 bases, with 14 bases left between them. This CDR3 contains 13 residues. The CDR3 region has the DNA TGTGCCGCGAGCCAGGGGTTCACCGGGGAGCTGTTTTTT. It is translated as CAASQGFTGELFF.